At least ten counts were recorded for the clone carrying this T cell receptor (beta chain). This CDR3 is 14 amino acids long. In germline, CDR1 is LNHNV, CDR2 YYDKDF (reference sequence). Germline trimming cut 3 bases from V and 4 bases from J; bases unmatched to any gene: 5. TCRdb itself ran the 5' RACE reads through MiXCR, one entry per CDR3 protein. The sample has under 75,000 distinct CDR3 sequences; under 3.5% are singletons. This sample was taken from a study of neurological immune-mediated disorders. The clonotype was recovered from a woman aged 55 to 70 with multiple sclerosis. Sequencing was done on a sample of PBMCs. The chain has TRBV15 and TRBJ2-5, with 7 bases matching TRBD1. CDR3 sequence (DNA): TGTGCCACCAGCAGGGACAGGACGGGAGAGACCCAGTACTTC. Its protein is CATSRDRTGETQYF.